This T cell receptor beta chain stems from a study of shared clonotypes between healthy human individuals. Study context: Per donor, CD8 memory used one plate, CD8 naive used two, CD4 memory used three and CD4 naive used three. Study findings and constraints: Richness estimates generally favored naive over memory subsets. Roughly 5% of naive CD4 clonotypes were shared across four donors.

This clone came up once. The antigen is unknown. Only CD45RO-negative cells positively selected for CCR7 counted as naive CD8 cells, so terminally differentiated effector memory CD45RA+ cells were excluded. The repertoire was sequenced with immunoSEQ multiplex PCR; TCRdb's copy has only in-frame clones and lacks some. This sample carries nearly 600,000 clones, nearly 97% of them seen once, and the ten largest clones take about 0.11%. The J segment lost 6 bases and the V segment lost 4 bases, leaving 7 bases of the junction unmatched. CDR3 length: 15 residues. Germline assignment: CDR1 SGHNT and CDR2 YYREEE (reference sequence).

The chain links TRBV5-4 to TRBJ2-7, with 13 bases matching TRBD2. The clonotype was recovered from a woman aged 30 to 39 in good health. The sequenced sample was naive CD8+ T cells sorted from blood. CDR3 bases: TGTGCCAGCAGCACCGAACTAGCGGGGGGGGGCGAGCAGTACTTC. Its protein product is CASSTELAGGGEQYF.